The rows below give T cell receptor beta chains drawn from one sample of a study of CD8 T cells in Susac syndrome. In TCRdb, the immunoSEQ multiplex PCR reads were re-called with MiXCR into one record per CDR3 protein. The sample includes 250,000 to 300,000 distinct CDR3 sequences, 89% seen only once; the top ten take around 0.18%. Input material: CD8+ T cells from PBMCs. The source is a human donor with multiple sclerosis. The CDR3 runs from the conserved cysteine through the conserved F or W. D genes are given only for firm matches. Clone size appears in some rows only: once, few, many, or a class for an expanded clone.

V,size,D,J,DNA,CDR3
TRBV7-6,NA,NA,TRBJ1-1,TGTGCCAGCAGCTTAGAATGGTCGAACACTGAAGCTTTCTTT,CASSLEWSNTEAFF
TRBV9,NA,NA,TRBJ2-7,TGTGCCAGCAGCGTAGGGGGATACAACTCCTACGAGCAGTACTTC,CASSVGGYNSYEQYF
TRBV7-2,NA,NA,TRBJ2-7,TGTGCCAGCAGCTTGTATCAAAGCTCCTACGAGCAGTACTTC,CASSLYQSSYEQYF
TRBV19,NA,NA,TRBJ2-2,TGTGCCAGTAGTCCCCGCCAGCTGGGAACAGGGTTGGACACCGGGGAGCTGTTTTTT,CASSPRQLGTGLDTGELFF
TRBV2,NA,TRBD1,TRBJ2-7,TGTGCCAGCTCGGGACAGGTAGACTACGAGCAGTACTTC,CASSGQVDYEQYF
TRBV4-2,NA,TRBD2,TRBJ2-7,TGTGCCAGCAGCCAAGGACTAGCGGGGATCAGCTCCTACGAGCAGTACTTC,CASSQGLAGISSYEQYF
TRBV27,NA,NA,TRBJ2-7,TGTGCCAGCAGTTTGTCGGTGGCAGGGGAGGGCGAGCAGTACTTC,CASSLSVAGEGEQYF
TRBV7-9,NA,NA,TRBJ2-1,TGTGCCAGCAGCCACGCCCACTCCTACAATGAGCAGTTCTTC,CASSHAHSYNEQFF
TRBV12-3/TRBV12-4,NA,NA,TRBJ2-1,TGTGCCACCGCGGGGCCCTACAATGAGCAGTTCTTC,CATAGPYNEQFF
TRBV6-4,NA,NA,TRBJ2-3,TGTGCCAGCAGTGAGACCGATGCGGTCACAGATACGCAGTATTTT,CASSETDAVTDTQYF
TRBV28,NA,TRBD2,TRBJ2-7,TGTGCCAGCAGTTTAGGACTAGCGGGAGGTACCCCCTACGAGCAGTACTTC,CASSLGLAGGTPYEQYF
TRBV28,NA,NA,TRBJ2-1,TGTGCCAGCCGCCACACGACTGGAAATGAGCAGTTCTTC,CASRHTTGNEQFF
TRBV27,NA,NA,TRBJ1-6,TGTGCCAGCAGTTCTCCGGGACTGAAGGAATTTTGGAATAATTCACCCCTCCACTTT,CASSSPGLKEFWNNSPLHF
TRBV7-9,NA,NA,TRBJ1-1,TGTGCCAGCGGACCCAGCGGGAACACTGAAGCTTTCTTT,CASGPSGNTEAFF
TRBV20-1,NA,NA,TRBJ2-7,TGCAGTGCTAGGGCCGTCTCCTACGAGCAGTACTTC,CSARAVSYEQYF
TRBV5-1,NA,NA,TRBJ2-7,TGCGCCAGCAGCTGGGCCCAGTCCTACGAGCAGTACTTC,CASSWAQSYEQYF
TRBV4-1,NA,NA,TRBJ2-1,TGCGCCAGCAGCCCGACTGACGATGAGCAGTTCTTC,CASSPTDDEQFF
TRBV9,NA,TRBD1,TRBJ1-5,TGTGCCAGCAGCGCCACCGACAGGGTATCGCCCCAGCATTTT,CASSATDRVSPQHF
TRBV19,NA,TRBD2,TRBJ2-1,TGTGCCACCGGGACTAGCGGTTACAATGAGCAGTTCTTC,CATGTSGYNEQFF
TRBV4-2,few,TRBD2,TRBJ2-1,TGTGCCAGCAGCCAAAGTAGCGGGACCTCCTACAATGAGCAGTTCTTC,CASSQSSGTSYNEQFF
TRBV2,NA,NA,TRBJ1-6,TGTGCCAGCAGTGTAACAGGGCTAGATTCACCCCTCCACTTT,CASSVTGLDSPLHF
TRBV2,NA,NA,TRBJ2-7,TGTGCCGCCGGGCGGGGGCGAACCTACGAGCAGTACTTC,CAAGRGRTYEQYF